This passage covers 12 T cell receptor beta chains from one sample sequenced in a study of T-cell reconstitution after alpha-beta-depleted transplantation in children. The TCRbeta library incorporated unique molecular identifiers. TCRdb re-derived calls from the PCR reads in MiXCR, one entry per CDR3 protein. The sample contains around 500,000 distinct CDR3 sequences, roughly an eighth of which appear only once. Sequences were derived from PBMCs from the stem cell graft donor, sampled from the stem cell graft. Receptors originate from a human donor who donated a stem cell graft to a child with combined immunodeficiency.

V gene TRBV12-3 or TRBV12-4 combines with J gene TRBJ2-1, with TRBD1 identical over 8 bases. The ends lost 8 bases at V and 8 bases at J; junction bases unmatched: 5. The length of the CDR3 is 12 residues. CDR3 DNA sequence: TGTGCCAGCGGACAGGGATGGCATGAGCAGTTCTTC. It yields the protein CASGQGWHEQFF.

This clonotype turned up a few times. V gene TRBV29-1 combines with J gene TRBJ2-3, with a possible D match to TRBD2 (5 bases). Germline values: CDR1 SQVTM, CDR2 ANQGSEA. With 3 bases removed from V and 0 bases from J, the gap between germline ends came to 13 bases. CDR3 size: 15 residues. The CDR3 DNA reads TGCAGCGTTGATCCCAGCGGACCTAGCACAGATACGCAGTATTTT. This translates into CSVDPSGPSTDTQYF.

Here the CDR3 DNA reads TGTGCCAGCAGCGCCGGGAGTGCTGAGCAGTTCTTC. Translated, it gives CASSAGSAEQFF. This chain links TRBV12-3 or TRBV12-4 with TRBJ2-1, with D perhaps matching TRBD2 (6 bases). CDR3 length equals 12 residues. V lost 6 bases and J 9 bases, leaving 12 bases between the germline ends.

The CDR3 region has the DNA TGCAGTGCTAGAGATTTAAGTGACGAGCAGTACTTC. Translating gives CSARDLSDEQYF. J is TRBJ2-7 and V is TRBV20-1; D not certain. The CDR3 has 12 amino acids. Trimming removed 0 bases at V and 5 bases at J, with 8 bases between. CDR1 is DFQATT, CDR2 SNEGSKA, per germline (reference sequence).

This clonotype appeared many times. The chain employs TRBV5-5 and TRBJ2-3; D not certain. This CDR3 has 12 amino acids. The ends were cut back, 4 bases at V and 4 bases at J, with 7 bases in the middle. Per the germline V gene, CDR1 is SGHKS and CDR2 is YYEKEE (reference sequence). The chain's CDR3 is CASSQDADTQYF. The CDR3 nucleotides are TGTGCCAGCAGCCAGGACGCAGATACGCAGTATTTT.

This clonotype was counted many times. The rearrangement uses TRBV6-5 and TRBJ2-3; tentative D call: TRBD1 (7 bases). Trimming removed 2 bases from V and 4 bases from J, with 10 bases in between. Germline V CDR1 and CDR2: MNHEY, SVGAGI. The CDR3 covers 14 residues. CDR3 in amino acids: CASSYQGGSDTQYF. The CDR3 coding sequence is TGTGCCAGCAGTTACCAGGGGGGATCAGATACGCAGTATTTT.

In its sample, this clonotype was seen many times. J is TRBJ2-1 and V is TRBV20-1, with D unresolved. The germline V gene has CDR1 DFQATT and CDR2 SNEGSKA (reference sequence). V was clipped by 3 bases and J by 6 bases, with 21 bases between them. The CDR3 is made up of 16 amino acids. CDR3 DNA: TGCAGTGCTAGTCATACGTCGGAGTCCCGTCCCAATGAGCAGTTCTTC. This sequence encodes CSASHTSESRPNEQFF.

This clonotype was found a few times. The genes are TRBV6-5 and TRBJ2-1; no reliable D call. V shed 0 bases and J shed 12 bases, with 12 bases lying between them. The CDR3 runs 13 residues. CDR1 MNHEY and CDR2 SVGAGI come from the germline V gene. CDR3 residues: CASSYSVRAPQFF. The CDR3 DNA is TGTGCCAGCAGTTACTCAGTAAGGGCCCCGCAGTTCTTC.

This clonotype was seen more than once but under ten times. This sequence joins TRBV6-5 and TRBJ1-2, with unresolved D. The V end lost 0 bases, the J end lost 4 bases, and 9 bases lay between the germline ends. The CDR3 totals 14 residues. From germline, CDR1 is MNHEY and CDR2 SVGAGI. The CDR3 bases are TGTGCCAGCAGTTACTCCACCCAGGCCTATGGCTACACCTTC. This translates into CASSYSTQAYGYTF.

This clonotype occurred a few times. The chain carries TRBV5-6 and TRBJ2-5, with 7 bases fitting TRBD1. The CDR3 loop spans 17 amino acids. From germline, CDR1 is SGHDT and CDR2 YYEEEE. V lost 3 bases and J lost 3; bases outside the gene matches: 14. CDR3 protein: CASSSQIRQGSEETQYF. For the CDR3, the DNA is TGTGCCAGCAGCTCACAAATAAGACAGGGTAGTGAAGAGACCCAGTACTTC.

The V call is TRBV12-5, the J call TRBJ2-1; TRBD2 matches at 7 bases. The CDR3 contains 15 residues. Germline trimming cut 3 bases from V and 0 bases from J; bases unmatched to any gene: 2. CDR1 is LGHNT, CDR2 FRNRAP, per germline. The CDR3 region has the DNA TGTGCTAGTGGTTTTGGGGGGGTCTCCTACAATGAGCAGTTCTTC. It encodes CASGFGGVSYNEQFF.

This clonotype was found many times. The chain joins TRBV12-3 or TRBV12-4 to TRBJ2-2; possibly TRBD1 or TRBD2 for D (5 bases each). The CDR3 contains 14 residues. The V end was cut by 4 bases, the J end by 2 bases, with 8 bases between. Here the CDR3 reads CASSWDGNTGELFF. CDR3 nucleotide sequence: TGTGCCAGCAGTTGGGACGGTAACACCGGGGAGCTGTTTTTT.